The 18 T cell receptor beta chains in this list originate from one sample, sequenced in a study of T cells in Graves' hyperthyroidism and ophthalmopathy. The CDR3 regions of TCR beta were amplified from RNA transcripts. HTBI primers drove first-round RT-PCR of the TCR CDR3. TCRdb processed the multiplex PCR reads anew with MiXCR; each CDR3 protein has one entry. The sample holds 94,000 or so distinct CDR3 sequences, around 50% seen once. Sequencing used blood. All receptors come from a woman in her thirties or forties with Graves' hyperthyroidism.

In the case of this clonotype: It may be a read error: a sequence one base away is much more abundant. This chain joins TRBV7-9 and TRBJ2-3; a weak D match, TRBD2 (5 bases). Germline assignment: CDR1 SEHNR and CDR2 FQNEAQ (reference sequence). The CDR3 totals 13 residues. V lost 4 bases and J 6 bases, leaving 11 bases between the germline ends. CDR3 DNA: TGTGCCAGCAGCTCGAGGGATGCGGATACGCAGTATTTT. Residues: CASSSRDADTQYF.

This clonotype was detected once. The chain recombines TRBV5-1 with TRBJ2-3, with a tentative D call TRBD1 (6 bases). The germline gives CDR1 SGHRS, CDR2 YFSETQ. V lost 3 bases to trimming and J lost 0 bases, with 11 bases between them. The CDR3 length is 15 residues. The CDR3 DNA follows: TGCGCCAGCAGCTCCTACAGGGCGAGCACAGATACGCAGTATTTT. This codes for CASSSYRASTDTQYF.

As for this clonotype: At one end the junction does not follow the germline gene, possibly because of a read error. The rearrangement joins TRBV20-1 to TRBJ2-3; 14 nucleotides line up with TRBD2. Germline CDR1 is DFQATT and CDR2 is SNEGSKA (reference sequence). CDR3 size: 20 residues. The CDR3 loop is CSARDGTGTSGRYDTGTQYF. Here the CDR3 DNA reads TGCAGTGCTAGAGACGGAACCGGGACTAGCGGGAGATATGACACAGGTACGCAGTATTTT.

Many counts were recorded for this clonotype. The V call is TRBV7-9, the J call TRBJ1-1, with D possibly matching TRBD1 (5 bases). There are 14 residues in the CDR3. V lost 1 base and J lost 4, with 10 bases in between. Germline CDR1 SEHNR, CDR2 FQNEAQ (reference sequence). The CDR3: CASSLVTRATEAFF. DNA of the CDR3: TGTGCCAGCAGCTTAGTAACCAGGGCCACTGAAGCTTTCTTT.

This clonotype was observed at least ten times. Being one base from a much bigger clone, this may be a read error. The V call is TRBV15, the J call TRBJ2-5; a possible D gene is TRBD1 (6 bases). The CDR3 is 16 residues long. Germline-derived CDR1 and CDR2 are LNHNV and YYDKDF (reference sequence). The CDR3 sequence: CATSRDRAGEQGTQYF. CDR3 in DNA: TGTGCCACCAGCAGAGATAGGGCAGGGGAGCAAGGGACCCAGTACTTC.

DNA of the CDR3: TGCACCCGGGGAACGGGAGGGTACACCGGGGAGCTGTTTTTT. Translation: CTRGTGGYTGELFF. V and J are TRBV29-1 and TRBJ2-2; 8 bases are a match to TRBD2. The CDR3 contains 14 residues. Germline CDR1 reads SQVTM; CDR2 reads ANQGSEA.

The rearrangement joins TRBV7-2 to TRBJ2-3, with D hard to call. The CDR3 contains 17 residues. CDR1 is SGHTA, CDR2 FQGNSA, per germline. Trimming cost V 3 bases and J 3 bases, with 19 bases left between them. This chain's CDR3 is CASSFRRVGSPTDTQYF. The DNA for the CDR3 is TGTGCCAGCAGCTTTCGGCGTGTGGGGTCACCTACAGATACGCAGTATTTT.

At least ten counts were recorded for this clonotype. The gene calls are TRBV4-1 and TRBJ1-1; 8 positions match TRBD1. V lost 3 bases, J lost 11 bases, and 5 bases stayed unmatched. Looked up from germline, CDR1 is MGHRA and CDR2 is YSYEKL. The CDR3 runs 12 residues. The CDR3 DNA follows: TGCGCCAGCAGCCACGGACAGGGCATGGCTTTCTTT. As protein: CASSHGQGMAFF.

The chain links TRBV9 to TRBJ1-4, with a tentative D call TRBD1 (5 bases). In germline, CDR1 is SGDLS, CDR2 YYNGEE. Trimming took off 3 bases at V and 8 bases at J, with 20 bases between the two ends. This CDR3 is 16 amino acids long. CDR3: CASSEDLGVPGEKLFF. CDR3 nucleotide sequence: TGTGCCAGCAGCGAGGACTTGGGGGTTCCAGGCGAAAAACTGTTTTTT. Based on the CDR3 plus reference TRBV9 and TRBJ1-4, the full variable domain is DSGVTQTPKHLITATGQRVTLRCSPRSGDLSVYWYQQSLDQGLQFLIQYYNGEERAKGNILERFSAQQFPDLHSELNLSSLELGDSALYFCASSEDLGVPGEKLFFGSGTQLSVL.

The V gene is TRBV2, the J gene TRBJ1-5; possible D gene TRBD1, 6 bases. Germline CDR1 and CDR2: SNHLY and FYNNEI. The CDR3 has 10 amino acids. CDR3 protein: CARGGMAQHF. DNA for the CDR3: TGTGCTAGAGGGGGGATGGCTCAGCATTTT. Full variable domain (missing parts from reference TRBV2 and TRBJ1-5): EPEVTQTPSHQVTQMGQEVILRCVPISNHLYFYWYRQILGQKVEFLVSFYNNEISEKSEIFDDQFSVERPDGSNFTLKIRSTKLEDSAMYFCARGGMAQHFGDGTRLSIL.

This clonotype was counted at least ten times. The chain has TRBV20-1 and TRBJ2-5, with a possible D match to TRBD2 (6 bases). There are 12 residues in the CDR3. Germline CDR1 and CDR2: DFQATT and SNEGSKA (reference sequence). The V end lost 3 bases, the J end lost 2 bases, and 7 bases lay between the germline ends. CDR3 amino acids: CSASGLQETQYF. The CDR3 nucleotides are TGCAGTGCTAGTGGACTACAAGAGACCCAGTACTTC.

This rearrangement joins TRBV2 to TRBJ1-1, with a weak D call TRBD1 (5 bases). Trimming pared 5 bases from V and 4 bases from J, leaving 14 bases between. The CDR3 totals 14 residues. Germline V gene data show CDR1 as SNHLY and CDR2 as FYNNEI. CDR3 in DNA: TGTGCCAGCAGTTTGGGGACCCCGGGCACTGAAGCTTTCTTT. This codes for CASSLGTPGTEAFF.

This clonotype appeared once. A much larger clonotype is one base distant, so this may be a read error. V is TRBV7-2 and J is TRBJ2-3, with a tentative D call TRBD2 (5 bases). Germline CDR1 SGHTA, CDR2 FQGNSA. The CDR3 extends over 13 amino acids. The CDR3 sequence is CVSSQRAGDTQYF. The CDR3 DNA is TGTGTCAGCAGCCAACGGGCGGGTGATACGCAGTATTTT.

The chain uses TRBV23-1 and TRBJ1-2; 7 bases align to TRBD1. TRBV23-1 is noted as an ORF with a role that remains uncertain. V lost 3 bases to trimming and J lost 8 bases; unmatched junction nucleotides: 6. The CDR3 is 13 amino acids. The CDR3 DNA reads TGCGCCAGCAGTCAGGATCAGGGGGAGGGCTACACCTTC. The encoded protein is CASSQDQGEGYTF.

The rearrangement joins TRBV7-2 to TRBJ2-5, with D possibly TRBD2 on 5 matching bases. The CDR3 runs to 15 residues. Germline CDR1 is SGHTA and CDR2 is FQGNSA. With 2 bases removed from V and 0 bases from J, the gap between germline ends came to 10 bases. In DNA, the CDR3 is TGTGCCAGCAGCTTACGACTACACTACCAAGAGACCCAGTACTTC. Its protein is CASSLRLHYQETQYF.

The chain combines TRBV24-1 with TRBJ2-6, with 8 positions matching TRBD1. Germline V CDR1 and CDR2: KGHDR, SFDVKD. The CDR3 runs 16 residues. V was pared by 9 bases and J by 1 base, with 7 bases of the junction left unmatched. CDR3 nucleotides: TGTGCCACCCGGTGCAGGGGGCAATCTGGGGCCAACGTCCTGACTTTC. Its protein product is CATRCRGQSGANVLTF.

This clonotype appeared many times. The rearrangement joins TRBV7-9 to TRBJ1-1; tentatively, D is TRBD1 (6 bases). The ends were cut back, 5 bases at V and 4 bases at J, with 11 bases in the middle. The germline V gene encodes CDR1 SEHNR and CDR2 FQNEAQ (reference sequence). The CDR3 consists of 13 residues. The CDR3 is CASSHLRGTEAFF. CDR3 DNA sequence: TGTGCCAGCAGCCATCTCAGGGGCACTGAAGCTTTCTTT.

This chain links TRBV10-3 with TRBJ1-2; D unclear. V lost 4 bases and J 0 bases, leaving 12 bases between the germline ends. This CDR3 has 15 residues. CDR1 is ENHRY and CDR2 is SYGVKD in the germline V gene. CDR3 in amino acids: CAISGAGSANYGYTF. In DNA, the CDR3 is TGTGCCATCAGTGGAGCGGGCTCAGCTAACTATGGCTACACCTTC.